The clone carrying this TCR beta chain was detected ten times or more. Its antigen is as yet unknown. Germline V lookup: CDR1 DFQATT, CDR2 SNEGSKA (reference sequence). Trimming stripped 3 bases from V and 3 bases from J, with 15 bases between. The CDR3 loop spans 14 amino acids. These data originate in a study of T cells in Graves' hyperthyroidism and ophthalmopathy. Study-wide context: Before treatment of any kind, peripheral blood was taken at initial diagnosis. Points from the study as a whole: A 13 V-J signature model discriminated ophthalmopathy versus stable hyperthyroidism.

RNA transcripts were the template for amplifying TCR beta CDR3 regions. Primed by the HTBI set, a first-round RT-PCR was run on the TCR CDR3. TCRdb itself ran the multiplex PCR reads through MiXCR, one entry per CDR3 protein. This table holds 400,000 to 500,000 distinct CDR3 sequences, roughly 14% found once. Exclusions: uncontrolled infection, other autoimmune disease, pregnancy, lactation. The source of the PBMCs was roughly 10 ml of fresh peripheral blood. The chain joins TRBV20-1 to TRBJ2-7; the D is unclear. The sequence derives from a woman younger than 30 with Graves' hyperthyroidism. Material: blood. CDR3 sequence reads: CSARSRLSIYEQYF. The CDR3 DNA follows: TGCAGTGCTAGGAGTCGCCTCTCCATCTACGAGCAGTACTTC.